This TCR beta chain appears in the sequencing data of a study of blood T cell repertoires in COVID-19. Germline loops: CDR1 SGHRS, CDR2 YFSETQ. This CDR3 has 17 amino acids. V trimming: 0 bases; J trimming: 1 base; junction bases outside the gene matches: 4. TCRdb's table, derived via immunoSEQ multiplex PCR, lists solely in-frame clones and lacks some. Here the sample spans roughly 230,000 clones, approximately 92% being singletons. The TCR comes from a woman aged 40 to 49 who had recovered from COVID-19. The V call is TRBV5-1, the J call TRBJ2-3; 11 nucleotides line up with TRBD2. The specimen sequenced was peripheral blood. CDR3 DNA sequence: TGCGCCAGCAGCTTGGGAATAGCGGGGGGGCGCACAGATACGCAGTATTTT. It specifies CASSLGIAGGRTDTQYF.